The 32 T cell receptor beta chains presented below share a single source sample, sequenced in a study of metastatic and nonmetastatic thyroid tumors. TCRdb recomputed clones from the PCR reads via MiXCR. The repertoire holds under 95,000 clones, with roughly an eighth as singletons. Thyroid surgery took place with no prior treatment in any patient. The sequenced sample consisted of blood. These receptors were taken from a female donor with papillary thyroid cancer or a benign thyroid nodule (not recorded which). Some clones in this sample may be carry-over from other donors' samples.

This clone was seen repeatedly, ten times or more. The chain joins TRBV19 to TRBJ2-1; D not certain. V lost 3 bases to trimming and J lost 8 bases, with 11 bases between them. The length of the CDR3 is 13 residues. CDR1 is LNHDA, CDR2 SQIVND, per germline (reference sequence). The CDR3 nucleotides are TGTGCCAGTAGTATCGCTAGATGGGATGAGCAGTTCTTC. Its translation: CASSIARWDEQFF.

The sample holds many counts of this clone. The chain combines TRBV7-2 with TRBJ2-5, with D possibly being TRBD2 (5 bases). From germline, CDR1 is SGHTA and CDR2 FQGNSA. Trimming left V 5 bases short and J 5 bases short, with 18 bases between. CDR3 length: 15 amino acids. The CDR3 spells CASSTRDPRVETQYF. In DNA form, the CDR3 reads TGTGCCAGCAGCACCCGGGATCCCCGGGTCGAGACCCAGTACTTC.

This clone was detected ten times or more. The chain combines TRBV9 with TRBJ1-1; maybe TRBD1 (5 bases). The germline V gene has CDR1 SGDLS and CDR2 YYNGEE. This CDR3 is built from 14 residues. Trimming removed 3 bases from V and 4 bases from J, with 13 bases in between. For the CDR3, the DNA is TGTGCCAGCAGCGCCAGAGGGGTGGGCACTGAAGCTTTCTTT. Amino acids: CASSARGVGTEAFF.

This clone was recorded many times. The CDR3 reads CASRVGVGLNTGELFF. CDR3 coding DNA: TGTGCCAGCAGAGTAGGGGTGGGACTTAACACCGGGGAGCTGTTTTTT. The V gene is TRBV7-2, the J gene TRBJ2-2; possibly TRBD2 for D (6 bases). Per germline, CDR1 SGHTA and CDR2 FQGNSA. The CDR3 sequence is 16 residues long. The V end lost 6 bases, the J end lost 2 bases, and 16 bases lay between the germline ends.

For this clone: This could be a read error, since a much larger clone is one nucleotide away. The gene calls are TRBV24-1 and TRBJ2-2; the D gene is possibly TRBD1 (6 bases). Trimming cost V 3 bases and J 4 bases, with 14 bases left between them. Looked up from germline, CDR1 is KGHDR and CDR2 is SFDVKD. The CDR3 has 16 residues. CDR3 bases: TGTGCCACCAGTGATAGCGTACAGGGCCTCACCGGGGAGCTGTTTTTT. This codes for CATSDSVQGLTGELFF.

This clone was detected many times. V is TRBV7-8 and J is TRBJ1-5, with D perhaps matching TRBD1 (6 bases). The V gene lost 1 base and the J gene lost 6 bases, with 7 bases spanning the gap. Germline CDR1 is SGHVS and CDR2 is FQNEAQ. The CDR3 runs 13 residues. Here the CDR3 DNA reads TGTGCCAGCAGCTTAGACAGGGCTCAGCCCCAGCATTTT. Encoded protein: CASSLDRAQPQHF.

Regarding this clone: A read error may be the cause here, since a much bigger clone is one base away. This CDR3 is also generated by other DNA sequences in the sample. The rearrangement uses TRBV9 and TRBJ2-5; TRBD1 matches 10 bases. CDR3 length equals 17 residues. In germline, CDR1 is SGDLS, CDR2 YYNGEE. Trimming at V came to 0 bases and at J to 2 bases, leaving 7 bases not matched to a gene. CDR3 amino acids: CASSVGGTGALQETQYF. The CDR3 nucleotides read TGTGCCAGCAGCGTAGGTGGGACAGGGGCCCTACAAGAGACCCAGTACTTC.

This clone was picked up many times. The chain combines TRBV5-1 with TRBJ2-7; 8 nucleotides align to TRBD1. The germline V gene encodes CDR1 SGHRS and CDR2 YFSETQ. This CDR3 has 12 residues. V trimming: 3 bases; J trimming: 6 bases; junction bases outside the gene matches: 2. CDR3 bases: TGCGCCAGCAGCTCAACAGGGGGCGAGCAGTACTTC. This gives the protein CASSSTGGEQYF.

This clone has a count of ten or more. This sequence joins TRBV12-3 or TRBV12-4 and TRBJ2-7; D ambiguous. V lost 1 base to trimming and J lost 2 bases, with 6 bases between them. The CDR3 length is 13 residues. The CDR3 region has the DNA TGTGCCAGCAGTTTAGGGCAGCCCTACGAGCAGTACTTC. Translation gives CASSLGQPYEQYF.

This clone was recorded at least ten times. The chain joins TRBV20-1 to TRBJ2-1; tentatively, D is TRBD1 (6 bases). Germline-derived CDR1 and CDR2 are DFQATT and SNEGSKA (reference sequence). V was pared by 2 bases and J by 0 bases, with 8 bases between. The CDR3 has 14 amino acids. Here the CDR3 reads CSARPDSSYNEQFF. In DNA, the CDR3 is TGCAGTGCTAGACCGGACAGCTCCTACAATGAGCAGTTCTTC.

This clone has ten or more counts. This sequence joins TRBV2 and TRBJ2-7; 11 bases align to TRBD2. Germline V lookup: CDR1 SNHLY, CDR2 FYNNEI. Unmatched junction bases numbered 8, after V lost 1 base and J lost 9 bases. The CDR3 consists of 15 residues. The CDR3 here is CASSEGASGRMVQYF. The CDR3 DNA is TGTGCCAGCAGTGAAGGTGCTAGCGGGAGGATGGTGCAGTACTTC.

This clone was counted at least ten times. The chain links TRBV6-1 to TRBJ2-5; TRBD2 might be the D (5 bases). Trimming shortened V by 6 bases and J by 1 base, and 12 bases separated the two germline ends. Germline V gives CDR1 MNHNS, CDR2 SASEGT. The CDR3 extends over 14 amino acids. This chain's CDR3 is CASSWSGLQETQYF. As DNA, the CDR3 is TGTGCCAGCAGCTGGAGCGGCCTCCAAGAGACCCAGTACTTC.

This clone was seen ten or more times. The chain employs TRBV6-2 or TRBV6-3 and TRBJ2-7; D is ambiguous. Trimming left V 4 bases short and J 0 bases short, with 4 bases between. Germline CDR1 is MNHEY and CDR2 is SVGEGT. The CDR3 sequence is 12 residues long. The CDR3 sequence: CASSLASYEQYF. The CDR3 nucleotides are TGTGCCAGCAGTTTGGCCTCCTACGAGCAGTACTTC.

Regarding this clone: Mismatch with germline at one junction end may stem from a read error. The V call is TRBV2, the J call TRBJ2-3; D ambiguous. Germline CDR1 SNHLY, CDR2 FYNNEI. The CDR3 covers 17 residues. CDR3: CAISEFRDPRATDTQYF. In nucleotides, the CDR3 is TGTGCCATCAGTGAATTTCGAGACCCTCGGGCCACAGATACGCAGTATTTT. Based on the CDR3 plus reference TRBV2 and TRBJ2-3, the full variable domain is EPEVTQTPSHQVTQMGQEVILRCVPISNHLYFYWYRQILGQKVEFLVSFYNNEISEKSEIFDDQFSVERPDGSNFTLKIRSTKLEDSAMYFCAISEFRDPRATDTQYFGPGTRLTVL.

The sample holds many counts of this clone. This chain connects TRBV28 to TRBJ2-1; D possibly matches TRBD1 or TRBD2 (5 bases each). There are 13 residues in the CDR3. From germline, CDR1 is MDHEN and CDR2 SYDVKM. V was clipped by 4 bases and J by 8 bases, with 12 bases between them. This CDR3 reads CASSSSGRDEQFF. The CDR3, as DNA: TGTGCCAGCAGTTCCTCGGGACGTGATGAGCAGTTCTTC.

Ten or more counts support this clone. The chain combines TRBV28 with TRBJ1-5; the D is unclear. The V end lost 7 bases, the J end lost 5 bases, and 15 bases lay between the germline ends. Germline values: CDR1 MDHEN, CDR2 SYDVKM. The CDR3 loop spans 14 amino acids. The CDR3 is CASTVDGLYQPQHF. The CDR3 DNA is TGTGCCAGCACCGTAGACGGCCTCTATCAGCCCCAGCATTTT.

This clone appeared many times. J is TRBJ1-1 and V is TRBV30; weak D call: TRBD1 (5 bases). The CDR3 is 12 amino acids. Per germline, CDR1 GTSNPN and CDR2 SVGIG (reference sequence). The V and J ends lost 2 bases and 6 bases respectively, with 10 bases between them. In nucleotides, the CDR3 is TGTGCCTGGAGTCGGGCAGGGCCTGAAGCTTTCTTT. The encoded protein is CAWSRAGPEAFF. The full variable domain, with the rest looked up from reference TRBV30 and TRBJ1-1, is SQTIHQWPATLVQPVGSPLSLECTVEGTSNPNLYWYRQAAGRGLQLLFYSVGIGQISSEVPQNLSASRPQDRQFILSSKKLLLSDSGFYLCAWSRAGPEAFFGQGTRLTVV.

Concerning this clone: A read error may be the cause here, since a much bigger clone is one base away. Other DNA sequences in this sample translate to the same CDR3. The chain employs TRBV7-2 and TRBJ2-1, with D uncertain. Trimming removed 5 bases at V and 5 bases at J, with 4 bases between. CDR3 length: 11 amino acids. Germline CDR1 is SGHTA and CDR2 is FQGNSA. The CDR3, as DNA: TGTGCCAGCAGCACTCACAATGAGCAGTTCTTC. This codes for CASSTHNEQFF.

This clone came up many times. The genes are TRBV12-3 or TRBV12-4 and TRBJ2-2, with a weak D call TRBD1 (5 bases). The V end was cut by 3 bases, the J end by 7 bases, with 12 bases between. The CDR3 has 14 residues. CDR3 sequence: CASSFSIRVGELFF. DNA of the CDR3: TGTGCCAGCAGTTTTTCAATCAGGGTCGGGGAGCTGTTTTTT.

This clone was detected many times. The chain has TRBV4-1 and TRBJ1-5; unclear D gene. The CDR3 contains 17 residues. Deletions cut 2 bases from V and 0 bases from J, with 14 bases between. CDR1 and CDR2 (germline): MGHRA, YSYEKL. For the CDR3, the DNA is TGCGCCAGCAGCCAAAAGGTTGACGTGGATAGCAATCAGCCCCAGCATTTT. Its translation: CASSQKVDVDSNQPQHF.

The rearrangement uses TRBV7-2 and TRBJ2-7; D could derive from TRBD1 or TRBD2 (7 bases each). The germline V and J ends were trimmed by 6 bases and 0 bases, with 12 bases remaining between them. The CDR3 contains 14 residues. CDR1 and CDR2 (germline): SGHTA, FQGNSA. Here the CDR3 reads CASRPGGGSYEQYF. In DNA form, the CDR3 reads TGTGCCAGCAGGCCAGGGGGGGGCTCCTACGAGCAGTACTTC.

This clone was recorded at least ten times. This rearrangement joins TRBV7-8 to TRBJ2-7, with 7 bases lining up with TRBD2. The CDR3 covers 15 residues. J lost 0 bases, V lost 4 bases, and 6 bases had no gene match. CDR1 SGHVS and CDR2 FQNEAQ come from the germline V gene. CDR3 amino acids: CASSSPGLLSYEQYF. CDR3 DNA sequence: TGTGCCAGCAGCTCCCCGGGACTACTCTCCTACGAGCAGTACTTC.

This clone was seen repeatedly, ten times or more. The chain recombines TRBV6-2 or TRBV6-3 with TRBJ2-7; D gene unclear. The CDR3 sequence is 11 residues long. V lost 5 bases and J 1 base, leaving 3 bases between the germline ends. CDR1 and CDR2 from the germline V gene are MNHEY and SVGEGT. The CDR3, as DNA: TGTGCCAGCAGTAAGTCCTACGAGCAGTACTTC. Translating it yields CASSKSYEQYF.

This clone has only a few counts. Possible read error: a much larger clone is one base away. V gene TRBV3-1 combines with J gene TRBJ1-2, with 12 bases fitting TRBD1. Per the germline V gene, CDR1 is LGHDT and CDR2 is YNNKEL (reference sequence). After removal of 1 base from V and 8 bases from J, the junction contained 5 bases not matched to a gene. The CDR3 is 15 residues long. The CDR3: CASSQVGQGASGYTF. CDR3 coding DNA: TGTGCCAGCAGCCAAGTGGGACAGGGGGCTAGCGGCTACACCTTC.

This clone was detected many times. The rearrangement joins TRBV20-1 to TRBJ2-7; tentatively, D is TRBD2 (5 bases). V was pared by 1 base and J by 5 bases, with 12 bases between. The CDR3 has 13 residues. Looked up from germline, CDR1 is DFQATT and CDR2 is SNEGSKA (reference sequence). CDR3 sequence: CSARGLATDEQYF. CDR3 DNA sequence: TGCAGTGCTAGAGGCCTAGCAACGGACGAGCAGTACTTC.

This clone was seen at least ten times. The chain carries TRBV28 and TRBJ2-7; tentative D call: TRBD1 (6 bases). The CDR3 spans 14 residues. V lost 4 bases, J lost 6 bases, and 16 bases lay in between. The germline V gene has CDR1 MDHEN and CDR2 SYDVKM. Here the CDR3 reads CASSYRVPPGEQYF. The DNA for the CDR3 is TGTGCCAGCAGTTACAGGGTCCCTCCGGGCGAGCAGTACTTC.

This clone has at least ten counts. The chain couples TRBV5-6 to TRBJ2-7; TRBD2 is a possible D gene (6 bases). The CDR3 length is 15 residues. V was clipped by 4 bases and J by 2 bases, with 16 bases between them. The germline V gene has CDR1 SGHDT and CDR2 YYEEEE. CDR3 sequence (DNA): TGTGCCAGCAGCCCCGGGACTGGGGAAACCTACGAGCAGTACTTC. Protein: CASSPGTGETYEQYF.

This clone was counted ten times or more. The chain combines TRBV2 with TRBJ2-7, with 10 positions matching TRBD1. Trimming at V came to 7 bases and at J to 4 bases, leaving 7 bases not matched to a gene. The CDR3 has 14 amino acids. Germline-derived CDR1 and CDR2 are SNHLY and FYNNEI. CDR3 DNA: TGTGCCAGCAAGTTCGAGGACAGGGGGTACGAGCAGTACTTC. This translates into CASKFEDRGYEQYF.

There are many counts of this clone. The genes are TRBV27 and TRBJ1-1; D might be TRBD1 (6 bases). V lost 5 bases and J 5 bases, leaving 18 bases between the germline ends. The CDR3 covers 15 residues. CDR1 MNHEY and CDR2 SMNVEV come from the germline V gene (reference sequence). The CDR3 nucleotides read TGTGCCAGCAGTCCTGAACAGGGTCCGGGGACTGAAGCTTTCTTT. Its translation: CASSPEQGPGTEAFF.

This clone was picked up many times. V gene TRBV20-1 combines with J gene TRBJ2-1; 11 bases match TRBD2. The germline V gene encodes CDR1 DFQATT and CDR2 SNEGSKA (reference sequence). The CDR3 has 14 amino acids. After removal of 3 bases from V and 12 bases from J, the junction contained 10 bases not matched to a gene. The CDR3 loop is CSARAGTSGSGQFF. The CDR3 nucleotides read TGCAGTGCTAGGGCCGGGACTAGCGGTTCGGGGCAGTTCTTC.

This clone showed up many times. This chain uses TRBV6-5 with TRBJ2-2; TRBD1 agrees at 12 bases. Germline CDR1 is MNHEY and CDR2 is SVGAGI. This CDR3 contains 18 residues. Germline trimming cut 7 bases from V and 1 base from J; bases unmatched to any gene: 10. The DNA of the CDR3 is TGTGCCAGCACCAAAGCTCGGGACAGGGGGCTGAACACCGGGGAGCTGTTTTTT. The encoded protein is CASTKARDRGLNTGELFF.

J is TRBJ1-2 and V is TRBV2; D is perhaps TRBD1 (5 bases). This CDR3 is 16 amino acids long. The germline CDR1 and CDR2 sequences are SNHLY and FYNNEI. Trimming stripped 9 bases from V and 3 bases from J, with 23 bases between. The CDR3 DNA sequence: TGTGCCAGTCGCCCGGGACTGCGGGTTTATTACTATGGCTACACCTTC. This translates into CASRPGLRVYYYGYTF.